Below, 6 T cell receptor beta chains from the same sample are listed, as sequenced in a study of shared clonotypes between healthy human individuals. Only CD45RO-negative cells positively selected for CCR7 counted as naive CD8 cells, so terminally differentiated effector memory CD45RA+ cells were excluded. Sequenced by immunoSEQ multiplex PCR; TCRdb stores in-frame clones only, minus some. The sample records about 2 million clones, about 95% being singletons. The sequencing input was naive CD8+ T cells sorted from blood. The receptors were gathered from a man in his late teens or twenties in good health.

The CDR3 sequence: CASSAPAQGSYEQYF. Here the CDR3 DNA reads TGTGCCAGCTCAGCCCCGGCACAGGGCTCCTACGAGCAGTACTTC. The V gene is TRBV18, the J gene TRBJ2-7, with D possibly TRBD1 on 6 matching bases. Per germline, CDR1 KGHSH and CDR2 LQKENI. Trimming shortened V by 5 bases and J by 0 bases, and 14 bases separated the two germline ends. CDR3 size: 15 residues.

This sequence joins TRBV18 and TRBJ1-2; D is unresolved. V was cut by 2 bases and J by 3 bases, with 16 bases left in between. Germline CDR1 KGHSH, CDR2 LQKENI. The CDR3 is 16 residues long. The CDR3 protein is CASSPKGEEVDYGYTF. The CDR3 DNA follows: TGTGCCAGCTCACCAAAAGGCGAGGAGGTAGACTATGGCTACACCTTC.

The V gene is TRBV10-1, the J gene TRBJ2-3; perhaps TRBD1 as D (5 bases). Trimming stripped 2 bases from V and 4 bases from J, with 10 bases between. CDR3 length: 14 residues. Looked up from germline, CDR1 is WNHNN and CDR2 is SYGVQD (reference sequence). CDR3 sequence reads: CASSEDSLADTQYF. The CDR3 DNA follows: TGCGCCAGCAGTGAGGACAGTTTGGCAGATACGCAGTATTTT.

V gene TRBV10-2 combines with J gene TRBJ2-7; D is uncertain. This CDR3 comprises 12 residues. The germline V gene encodes CDR1 WSHSY and CDR2 SAAADI. The V end was cut by 10 bases, the J end by 5 bases, with 15 bases between. Here the CDR3 DNA reads TGCGCCACCGGGTCGGTCATGGACGAGCAGTACTTC. Residues: CATGSVMDEQYF.

The chain uses TRBV6-1 and TRBJ2-7; possible D gene TRBD1, 5 bases. V lost 6 bases and J 3 bases, leaving 15 bases between the germline ends. The CDR3 extends over 14 amino acids. Germline lookup yields CDR1 MNHNS and CDR2 SASEGT. This CDR3 is CASRDETVSYEQYF. Here the CDR3 DNA reads TGTGCCAGCAGGGACGAGACAGTTAGCTACGAGCAGTACTTC.

The chain employs TRBV6-1 and TRBJ2-2; D is perhaps TRBD1 (5 bases). The germline V gene encodes CDR1 MNHNS and CDR2 SASEGT. The CDR3 totals 14 residues. V was cut by 6 bases and J by 2 bases, with 10 bases left in between. The DNA of the CDR3 is TGTGCCAGCAGCGTAGGGGTTAACACCGGGGAGCTGTTTTTT. It translates to CASSVGVNTGELFF.